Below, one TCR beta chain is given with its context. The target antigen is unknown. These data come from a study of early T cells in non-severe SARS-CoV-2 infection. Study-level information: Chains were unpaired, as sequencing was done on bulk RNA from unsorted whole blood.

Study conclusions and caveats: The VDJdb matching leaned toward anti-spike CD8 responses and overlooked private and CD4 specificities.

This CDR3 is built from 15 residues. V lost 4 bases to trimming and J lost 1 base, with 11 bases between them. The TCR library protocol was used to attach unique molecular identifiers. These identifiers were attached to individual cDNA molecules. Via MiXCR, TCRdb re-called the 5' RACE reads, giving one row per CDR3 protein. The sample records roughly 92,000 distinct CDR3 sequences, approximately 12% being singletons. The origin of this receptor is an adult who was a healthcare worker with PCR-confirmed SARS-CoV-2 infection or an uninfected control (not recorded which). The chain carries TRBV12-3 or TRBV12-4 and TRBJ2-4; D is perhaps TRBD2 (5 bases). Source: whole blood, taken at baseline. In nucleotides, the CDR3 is TGTGCCAGCAGTTCCGTTACGGGGGCCAAAAACATTCAGTACTTC. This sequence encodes CASSSVTGAKNIQYF.